Listed here is a single T cell receptor (beta chain). Its antigen remains unknown. The V end was cut by 2 bases, the J end by 3 bases, with 8 bases between. The CDR3 is 13 amino acids. Per germline, CDR1 SGHTA and CDR2 FQGNSA. Specified time point: week 11, during vaccination. Every vaccine dose comprised 300 ug of mutant IDH1 20-mer peptide plus topical imiquimod. This specimen comes from a study of a mutant IDH1 vaccine in newly diagnosed glioma. The method was immunoSEQ multiplex PCR; TCRdb's version includes in-frame clones alone and lacks a portion of them. The sample consists of 50,000 to 65,000 clones, 75% to 95% of them appearing once.

The genes are TRBV7-2 and TRBJ2-7; D is possibly TRBD1 (5 bases). The receptor was derived from a man in his fifties or sixties with glioma. The material sequenced was PBMCs, taken from a glioma patient whose treatment included an IDH1 peptide vaccine. CDR3 nucleotides: TGTGCCAGCAGCTTACAGGGTAACTACGAGCAGTACTTC. Translated, it gives CASSLQGNYEQYF.